This T cell receptor (beta chain) was retrieved from a study of STAT3 mutations in large granular lymphocyte leukemia. Study overall: Roughly 42% of treated T-LGLL patients showed hematologic response to immunosuppression. Study results and caveats: Treatment regimens differed across patients between samplings. Every T-cell large granular lymphocyte leukemia patient had at least one immunodominant TCR beta clonotype.

V shed 6 bases and J shed 5 bases, with 11 bases lying between them. There are 12 residues in the CDR3. CDR1 and CDR2 (germline): KGHSH, LQKENI. About this clone: Its specificity is not known.

TCRbeta libraries averaged about 43,000 productive templates per sample. Assay: immunoSEQ multiplex PCR; the TCRdb copy retains only in-frame clones and omits some. The table records fewer than 9,500 clones, more than 90% of them present only once. What was sequenced was peripheral blood mononuclear cells. The sequence derives from a man aged 60-69 years with T-cell large granular lymphocyte leukemia. Some clones in this sample may be carry-over from other donors' samples. The V and J genes are TRBV18 and TRBJ2-7; tentatively, D is TRBD2 (6 bases). CDR3 DNA sequence: TGTGCCAGCTCCGGGGGAGGCGACGAGCAGTACTTC. Its translation is CASSGGGDEQYF.